A single sample gave rise to the 9 T cell receptor beta chains below, sequenced in a study of T cell responses to AZD1222 COVID-19 vaccine. Method: immunoSEQ multiplex PCR; TCRdb's copy keeps in-frame clones and lacks some. This table has roughly 91,000 clones, roughly 87% appearing once. The sequencing here drew on peripheral blood, taken on day 0 of AZD1222 vaccination. All receptors come from an adult in good health.

The chain uses TRBV14 and TRBJ2-1; D not resolved. The CDR3 loop spans 15 amino acids. The V gene lost 4 bases and the J gene lost 8 bases, with 18 bases spanning the gap. The V gene's germline CDR1 is SGHDN and CDR2 FVKESK. The DNA of the CDR3 is TGTGCCAGCAGCCCAACCCGCCCCAAGGACCATGAGCAGTTCTTC. Translated, it gives CASSPTRPKDHEQFF.

This clone showed up just once. The chain is built from TRBV25-1 and TRBJ2-7; D unresolved. Trimming took 3 bases from V and 10 from J, leaving 19 bases between them. In germline, CDR1 is MGHDK, CDR2 SYGVNS. The CDR3 is 14 amino acids. CDR3 region: CASSDTRAQLGQYF. CDR3 bases: TGTGCCAGCAGTGATACAAGGGCCCAGCTCGGACAGTACTTC.

The rearrangement links TRBV5-1 to TRBJ2-1, with TRBD2 as a possible D gene (6 bases). The germline V and J ends were trimmed by 2 bases and 8 bases, with 14 bases remaining between them. Per the germline V gene, CDR1 is SGHRS and CDR2 is YFSETQ. The CDR3 consists of 14 residues. CDR3 sequence reads: CASSLRDSGYEQFF. The CDR3, as DNA: TGCGCCAGCAGCTTAAGGGACTCTGGATATGAGCAGTTCTTC.

The chain couples TRBV7-2 to TRBJ2-1, with 11 bases that match TRBD2. Germline V gene sequence: CDR1 SGHTA, CDR2 FQGNSA. This CDR3 contains 15 residues. With V trimmed by 5 bases and J by 4 bases, 4 bases remained unmatched. The CDR3 sequence is CASSPGTSGYNEQFF. For the CDR3, the DNA is TGTGCCAGCAGCCCCGGGACTAGCGGTTACAATGAGCAGTTCTTC.

This chain connects TRBV18 to TRBJ1-5; D not resolved. Trimming took 5 bases from V and 4 from J, leaving 9 bases between them. CDR1 is KGHSH, CDR2 LQKENI, per germline. This CDR3 contains 13 residues. The CDR3 reads CASSGAINQPQHF. The CDR3 nucleotides read TGTGCCAGCTCAGGAGCAATTAATCAGCCCCAGCATTTT.

A few counts support this clone. The genes are TRBV30 and TRBJ2-2; the D gene is possibly TRBD2 (5 bases). Trimming pared 5 bases from V and 4 bases from J, leaving 14 bases between. The CDR3 is made up of 14 amino acids. Germline V lookup: CDR1 GTSNPN, CDR2 SVGIG (reference sequence). The CDR3 reads CAWDGYGITGELFF. CDR3 bases: TGTGCCTGGGACGGATACGGGATCACCGGGGAGCTGTTTTTT. The full variable domain, in which reference TRBV30 and TRBJ2-2 provide the parts outside the CDR3, is SQTIHQWPATLVQPVGSPLSLECTVEGTSNPNLYWYRQAAGRGLQLLFYSVGIGQISSEVPQNLSASRPQDRQFILSSKKLLLSDSGFYLCAWDGYGITGELFFGEGSRLTVL.

The gene calls are TRBV25-1 and TRBJ2-1; D perhaps matches TRBD2 (6 bases). Germline CDR1 and CDR2: MGHDK and SYGVNS. V shed 2 bases and J shed 7 bases, with 21 bases lying between them. This CDR3 contains 17 residues. Written as DNA, the CDR3 is TGTGCCAGCAGTGAAGGCCAAGAGAGGTTTGGAGGGAATGAGCAGTTCTTC. This codes for CASSEGQERFGGNEQFF.

Only a few counts were recorded for this clone. The chain couples TRBV20-1 to TRBJ2-5; 10 bases line up with TRBD2. This CDR3 is built from 14 residues. CDR1 and CDR2 (germline): DFQATT, SNEGSKA (reference sequence). Trimming took 3 bases from V and 4 from J; bases not matched to a gene: 5. The CDR3 nucleotides read TGCAGTGCTAGTACTAGCGGGGCTGGAGAGACCCAGTACTTC. It yields the protein CSASTSGAGETQYF.

The V call is TRBV3-1 (or the pseudogene TRBV3-2), the J call TRBJ1-2, with 11 bases fitting TRBD1. This CDR3 spans 14 amino acids. The germline gives CDR1 LGHDT, CDR2 YNNKEL (reference sequence). V dropped 5 bases and J dropped 7; count of bases not matched to a gene: 6. The CDR3, as DNA: TGTGCCAGCAGCTCCGGGACAGGGGGGGGTGGCTACACCTTC. Amino acid sequence: CASSSGTGGGGYTF.